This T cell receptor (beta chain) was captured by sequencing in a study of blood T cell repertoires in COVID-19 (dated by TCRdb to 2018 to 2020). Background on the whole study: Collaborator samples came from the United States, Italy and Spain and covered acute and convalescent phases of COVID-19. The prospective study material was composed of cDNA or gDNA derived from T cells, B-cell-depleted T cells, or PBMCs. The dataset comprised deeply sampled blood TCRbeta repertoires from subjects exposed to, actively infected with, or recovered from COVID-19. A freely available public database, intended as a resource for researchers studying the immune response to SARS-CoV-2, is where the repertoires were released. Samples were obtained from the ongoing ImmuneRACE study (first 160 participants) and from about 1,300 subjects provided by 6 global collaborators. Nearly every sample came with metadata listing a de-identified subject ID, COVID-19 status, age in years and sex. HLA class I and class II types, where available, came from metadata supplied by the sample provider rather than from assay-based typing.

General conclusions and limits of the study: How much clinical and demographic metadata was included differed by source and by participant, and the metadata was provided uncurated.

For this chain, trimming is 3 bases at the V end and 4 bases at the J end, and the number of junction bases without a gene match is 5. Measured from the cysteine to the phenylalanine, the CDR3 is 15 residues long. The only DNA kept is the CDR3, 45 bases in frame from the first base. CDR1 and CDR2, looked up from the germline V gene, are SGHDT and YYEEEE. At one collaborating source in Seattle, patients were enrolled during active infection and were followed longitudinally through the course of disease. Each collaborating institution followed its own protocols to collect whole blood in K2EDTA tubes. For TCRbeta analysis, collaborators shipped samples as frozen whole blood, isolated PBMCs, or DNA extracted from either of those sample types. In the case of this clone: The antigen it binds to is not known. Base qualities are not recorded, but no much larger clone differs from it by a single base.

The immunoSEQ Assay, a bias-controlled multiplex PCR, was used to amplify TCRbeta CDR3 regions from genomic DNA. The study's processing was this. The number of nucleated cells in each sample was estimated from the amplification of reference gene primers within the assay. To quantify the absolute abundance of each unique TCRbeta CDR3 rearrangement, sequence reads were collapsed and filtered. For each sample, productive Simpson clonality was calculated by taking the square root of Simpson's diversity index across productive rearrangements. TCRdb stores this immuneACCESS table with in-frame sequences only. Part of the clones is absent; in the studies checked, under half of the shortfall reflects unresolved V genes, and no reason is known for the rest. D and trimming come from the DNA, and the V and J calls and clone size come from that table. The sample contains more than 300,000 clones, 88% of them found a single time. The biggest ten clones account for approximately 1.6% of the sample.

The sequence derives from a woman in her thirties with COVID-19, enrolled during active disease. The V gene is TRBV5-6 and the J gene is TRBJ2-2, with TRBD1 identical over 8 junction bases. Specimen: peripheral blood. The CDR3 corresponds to CASSWTGSRTGELFF. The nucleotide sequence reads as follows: TGTGCCAGCAGCTGGACAGGGAGTCGCACCGGGGAGCTGTTTTTT.